This TCR beta chain appears in the sequencing data of a study of Tregs in tolerant kidney transplant recipients. In regard to this clone: Its specificity is not known. The DNA ends 3 residues before the CDR3 does, and the rest of the CDR3 is filled in from the germline J gene.

The CDR3 length is 13 residues. V lost 6 bases, J lost 4 bases, and 12 bases lay in between. Germline CDR1 and CDR2: SNHLY and FYNNEI. Points from the study as a whole: The most relevant donor-specific Treg TCRbeta repertoire apparently came from expansion with activated donor B cells. Changing PCR primers prevented nucleotide comparison between some patients' samples. Findings come from small patient numbers and require larger validation.

Recipients received nonmyeloablative bone marrow transplants from related graft donors, with transient mixed chimerism. Unstimulated regulatory T cells (CD4+CD25+CD127-), CD4+CD25- non-regulatory cells, CD4 and CD8 cells were FACS-sorted from thawed PBMCs. The data were produced by immunoSEQ multiplex PCR, yet TCRdb's version contains in-frame clones alone and is incomplete. Its listing shows tens of thousands of clones. The sample in question was CD4+ T cells from blood (PBMCs), obtained 24 months after the transplant. This receptor was taken from a human patient who received a combined kidney and bone marrow transplant. Some of the T cells may derive from the graft donor. This chain joins TRBV2 and TRBJ1-2; TRBD1 might be the D (6 bases). CDR3 residues: CASRSGEIYGYTF. CDR3 DNA, as far as it was read: TGTGCCAGCAGGTCAGGGGAGATCTATGGC.